This T cell receptor beta chain comes out of a study of T cell responses to AZD1222 COVID-19 vaccine. Study-wide findings and caveats: Repertoire sampling happened only post peak T cell response. The donor cohort was predominantly white British with a female majority, and clonal diversity may have been underestimated. Among those given AZD1222, only five to seven were seropositive at baseline.

Profiled with immunoSEQ multiplex PCR; TCRdb holds only in-frame clones, not every one. The sample gives 85,000 to 130,000 clones, over 75% of which show up once; around a sixth is in the top ten. In the case of this clone: Its target is unknown.

This CDR3 is 14 amino acids long. The V and J ends lost 1 base and 6 bases, in that order; junction bases with no gene match: 6. The germline V gene encodes CDR1 LNHNV and CDR2 YYDKDF (reference sequence). The clonotype comes from an adult in good health. The rearrangement uses TRBV15 and TRBJ2-7; TRBD2 agrees at 7 bases. The source was peripheral blood, collected on day 0 of AZD1222 vaccination. The CDR3 region is CATSRGDPGGEQYF. The CDR3 region has the DNA TGTGCCACCAGCAGAGGGGACCCGGGGGGCGAGCAGTACTTC.